This paragraph reports one T cell receptor beta chain. This record belongs to a study of blood T cell repertoires in COVID-19. Background on the study: Samples taken during acute and convalescent COVID-19 were collected in the United States, Italy and Spain.

Trimming removed 0 bases at V and 3 bases at J, with 12 bases between. CDR3 length equals 15 residues. Germline assignment: CDR1 SGDLS and CDR2 YYNGEE. Only in-frame clones appear in the TCRdb table, and some are missing; sequencing was by immunoSEQ multiplex PCR. The table shows around 66,000 clones, with 80% to 90% occurring only once. Sequenced material: peripheral blood. The chain couples TRBV9 to TRBJ1-2; tentative D call: TRBD1 (6 bases). This sequence originates from a man in his sixties with acute or convalescent COVID-19. DNA of the CDR3: TGTGCCAGCAGCGTAGACCAGGGGAAGGACTATGGCTACACCTTC. Its translation: CASSVDQGKDYGYTF.